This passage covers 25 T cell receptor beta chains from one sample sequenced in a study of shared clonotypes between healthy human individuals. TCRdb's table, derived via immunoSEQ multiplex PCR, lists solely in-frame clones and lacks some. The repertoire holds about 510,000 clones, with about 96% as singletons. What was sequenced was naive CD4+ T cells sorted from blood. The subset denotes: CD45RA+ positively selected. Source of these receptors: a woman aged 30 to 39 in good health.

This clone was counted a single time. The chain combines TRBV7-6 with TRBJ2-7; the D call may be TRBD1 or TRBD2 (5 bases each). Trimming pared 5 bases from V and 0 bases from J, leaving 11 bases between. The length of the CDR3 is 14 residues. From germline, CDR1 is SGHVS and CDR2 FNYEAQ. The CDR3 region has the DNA TGTGCCAGCAGCAGAGGGGTTAGCTCCTACGAGCAGTACTTC. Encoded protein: CASSRGVSSYEQYF.

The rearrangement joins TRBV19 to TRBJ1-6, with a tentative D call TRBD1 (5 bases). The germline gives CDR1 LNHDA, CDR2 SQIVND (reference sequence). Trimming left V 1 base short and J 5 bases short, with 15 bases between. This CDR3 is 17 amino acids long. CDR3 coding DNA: TGTGCCAGTAGTATAGGCCAGCGCGGGGGAAATAATTCACCCCTCCACTTT. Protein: CASSIGQRGGNNSPLHF.

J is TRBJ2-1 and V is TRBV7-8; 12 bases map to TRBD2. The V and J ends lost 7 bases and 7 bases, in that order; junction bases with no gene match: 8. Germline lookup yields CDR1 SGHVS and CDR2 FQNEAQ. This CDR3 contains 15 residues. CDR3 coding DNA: TGTGCCAGCAAAAGGGGACTAGCGGGTCGGAATGAGCAGTTCTTC. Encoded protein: CASKRGLAGRNEQFF.

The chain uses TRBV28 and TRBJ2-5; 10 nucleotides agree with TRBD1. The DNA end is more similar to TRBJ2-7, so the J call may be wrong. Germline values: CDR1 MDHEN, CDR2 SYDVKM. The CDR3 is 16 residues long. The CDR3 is CASSLLGQGSLDEQYF. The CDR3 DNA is TGTGCCAGCAGTTTGTTGGGACAGGGGTCTCTTGACGAGCAGTACTTC.

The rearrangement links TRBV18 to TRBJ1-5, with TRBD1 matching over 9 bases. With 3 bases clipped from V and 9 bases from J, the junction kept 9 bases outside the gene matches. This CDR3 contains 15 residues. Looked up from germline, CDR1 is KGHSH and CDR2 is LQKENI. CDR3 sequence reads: CASSPGGQGTVPQHF. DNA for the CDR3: TGTGCCAGCTCACCGGGGGGACAGGGAACGGTGCCCCAGCATTTT.

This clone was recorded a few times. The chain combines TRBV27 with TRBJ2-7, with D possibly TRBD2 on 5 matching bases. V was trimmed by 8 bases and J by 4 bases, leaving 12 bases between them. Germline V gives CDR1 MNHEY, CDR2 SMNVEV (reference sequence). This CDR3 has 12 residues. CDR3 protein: CASRGVQYEQYF. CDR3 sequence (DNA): TGTGCCAGCCGGGGAGTTCAGTACGAGCAGTACTTC.

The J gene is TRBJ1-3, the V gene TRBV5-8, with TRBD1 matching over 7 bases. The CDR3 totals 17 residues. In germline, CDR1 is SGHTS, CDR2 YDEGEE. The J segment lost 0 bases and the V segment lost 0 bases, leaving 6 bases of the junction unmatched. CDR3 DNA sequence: TGTGCCAGCAGCTTGGGGGACAGATTCGACTCTGGAAACACCATATATTTT. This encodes CASSLGDRFDSGNTIYF.

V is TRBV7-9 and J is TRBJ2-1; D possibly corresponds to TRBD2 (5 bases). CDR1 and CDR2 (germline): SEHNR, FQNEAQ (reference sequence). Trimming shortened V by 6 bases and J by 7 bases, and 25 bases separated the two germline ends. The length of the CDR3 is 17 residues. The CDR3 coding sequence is TGTGCCAGCAGGCCGCCGTGGTCTAGCAGCCTCGGAAATGAGCAGTTCTTC. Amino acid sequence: CASRPPWSSSLGNEQFF.

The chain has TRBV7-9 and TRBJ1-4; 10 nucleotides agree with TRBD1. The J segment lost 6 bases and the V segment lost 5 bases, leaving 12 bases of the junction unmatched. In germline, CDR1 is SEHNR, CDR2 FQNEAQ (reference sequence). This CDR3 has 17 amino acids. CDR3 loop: CASSPDRGIVSDEKLFF. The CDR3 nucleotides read TGTGCCAGCAGCCCGGACAGGGGGATTGTCTCGGATGAAAAACTGTTTTTT.

The CDR3 spells CASSFRGYEQYF. The DNA of the CDR3 is TGTGCCAGCAGTTTTAGGGGATACGAGCAGTACTTC. This chain links TRBV28 with TRBJ2-5; D possibly corresponds to TRBD1 (5 bases). The DNA end favors TRBJ2-7, so the J call may be wrong. Germline CDR1 reads MDHEN; CDR2 reads SYDVKM. The CDR3 loop spans 12 amino acids.

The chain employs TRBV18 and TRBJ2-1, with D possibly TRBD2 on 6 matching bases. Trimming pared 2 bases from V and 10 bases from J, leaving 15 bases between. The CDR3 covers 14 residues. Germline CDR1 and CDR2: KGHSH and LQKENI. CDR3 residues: CASSPGYSGQEQFF. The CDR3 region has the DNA TGTGCCAGCTCACCAGGTTATAGCGGCCAGGAGCAGTTCTTC.

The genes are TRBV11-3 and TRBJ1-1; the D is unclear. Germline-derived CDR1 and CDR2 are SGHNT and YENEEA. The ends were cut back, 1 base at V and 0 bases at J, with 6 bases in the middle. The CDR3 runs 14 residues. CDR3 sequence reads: CASSLGGMNTEAFF. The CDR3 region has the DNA TGTGCCAGCAGCTTAGGAGGAATGAACACTGAAGCTTTCTTT.

Here the CDR3 reads CASSVDRGSYQETQYF. CDR3 in DNA: TGTGCCAGCAGCGTAGATCGCGGATCGTACCAAGAGACCCAGTACTTC. The gene calls are TRBV9 and TRBJ2-5; the D is unclear. Germline lookup yields CDR1 SGDLS and CDR2 YYNGEE. The CDR3 loop spans 16 amino acids. The germline V and J ends were trimmed by 0 bases and 0 bases, with 12 bases remaining between them.

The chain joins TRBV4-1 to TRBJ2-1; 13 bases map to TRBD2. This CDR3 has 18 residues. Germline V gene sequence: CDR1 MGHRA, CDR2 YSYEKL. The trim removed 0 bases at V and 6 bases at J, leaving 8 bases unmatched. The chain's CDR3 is CASSQDHGLAGEGNEQFF. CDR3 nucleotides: TGCGCCAGCAGCCAAGACCACGGACTAGCGGGAGAAGGCAATGAGCAGTTCTTC.

CDR3 bases: TGTGCCAGCAGTTACCGAGCGGCTGGGACGTACGAGCAGTACTTC. Translation gives CASSYRAAGTYEQYF. This chain links TRBV6-5 with TRBJ2-7, with D perhaps matching TRBD1 or TRBD2 (5 bases each). CDR1 is MNHEY and CDR2 is SVGAGI in the germline V gene. Between the trimmed V and J ends, which lost 2 bases and 4 bases, there was a span of 15 bases. The CDR3 is 15 amino acids.

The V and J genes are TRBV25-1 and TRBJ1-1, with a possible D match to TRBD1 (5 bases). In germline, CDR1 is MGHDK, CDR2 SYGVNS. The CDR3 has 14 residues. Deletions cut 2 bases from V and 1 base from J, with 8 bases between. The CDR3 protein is CASSEHGQNTEAFF. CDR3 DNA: TGTGCCAGCAGTGAACACGGACAGAACACTGAAGCTTTCTTT.

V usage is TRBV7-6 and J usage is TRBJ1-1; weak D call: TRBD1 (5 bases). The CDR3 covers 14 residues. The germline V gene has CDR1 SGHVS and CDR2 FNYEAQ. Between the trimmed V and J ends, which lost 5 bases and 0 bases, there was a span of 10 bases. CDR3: CASSLGQLNTEAFF. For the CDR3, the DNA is TGTGCCAGCAGCCTCGGACAACTGAACACTGAAGCTTTCTTT.

The DNA of the CDR3 is TGCAGCGTTGAACGAAATCACAATGAGCAGTTCTTC. The encoded protein is CSVERNHNEQFF. This chain connects TRBV29-1 to TRBJ2-1, with no clear D. CDR1 and CDR2 (germline): SQVTM, ANQGSEA. The CDR3 covers 12 residues. Between the trimmed V and J ends, which lost 2 bases and 5 bases, there was a span of 7 bases.

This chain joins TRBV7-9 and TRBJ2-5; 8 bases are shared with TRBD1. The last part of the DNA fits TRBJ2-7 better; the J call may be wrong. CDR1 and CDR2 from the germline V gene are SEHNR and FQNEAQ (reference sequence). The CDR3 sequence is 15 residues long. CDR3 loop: CASSRGQGHTYEQYF. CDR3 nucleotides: TGTGCCAGCAGCCGAGGACAGGGCCATACCTACGAGCAGTACTTC.

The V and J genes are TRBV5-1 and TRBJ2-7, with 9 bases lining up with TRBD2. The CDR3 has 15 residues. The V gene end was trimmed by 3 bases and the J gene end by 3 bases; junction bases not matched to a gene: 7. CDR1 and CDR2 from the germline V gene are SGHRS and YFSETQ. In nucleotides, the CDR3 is TGCGCCAGCAGCTGGGGGATAGCGGGAGACTACGAGCAGTACTTC. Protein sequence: CASSWGIAGDYEQYF.

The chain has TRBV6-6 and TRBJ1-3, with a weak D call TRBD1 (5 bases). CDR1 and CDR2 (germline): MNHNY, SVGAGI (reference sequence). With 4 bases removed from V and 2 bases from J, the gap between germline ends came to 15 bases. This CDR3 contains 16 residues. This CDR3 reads CASSSSRTGPGNTIYF. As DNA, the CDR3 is TGTGCCAGCAGTTCCTCGAGGACGGGACCTGGAAACACCATATATTTT.

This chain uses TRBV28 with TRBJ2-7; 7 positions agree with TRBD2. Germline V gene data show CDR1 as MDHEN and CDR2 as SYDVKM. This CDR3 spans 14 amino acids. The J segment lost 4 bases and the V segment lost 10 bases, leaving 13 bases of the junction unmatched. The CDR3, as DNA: TGTGCCACCGCAGGCGGGGAGGGAATTTACGAGCAGTACTTC. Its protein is CATAGGEGIYEQYF.

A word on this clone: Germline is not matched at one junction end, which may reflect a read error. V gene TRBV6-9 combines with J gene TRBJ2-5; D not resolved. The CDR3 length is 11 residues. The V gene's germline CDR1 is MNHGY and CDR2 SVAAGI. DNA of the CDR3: TGTGCCAGCGGCAGCCAAGAGACACAGTACTTC. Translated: CASGSQETQYF.

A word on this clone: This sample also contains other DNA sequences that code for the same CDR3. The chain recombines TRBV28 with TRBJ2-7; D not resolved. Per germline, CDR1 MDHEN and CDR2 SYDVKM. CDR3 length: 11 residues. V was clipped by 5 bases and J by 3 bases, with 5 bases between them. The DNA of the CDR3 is TGTGCCAGCAGTCTAGACTACGAGCAGTACTTC. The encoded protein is CASSLDYEQYF.

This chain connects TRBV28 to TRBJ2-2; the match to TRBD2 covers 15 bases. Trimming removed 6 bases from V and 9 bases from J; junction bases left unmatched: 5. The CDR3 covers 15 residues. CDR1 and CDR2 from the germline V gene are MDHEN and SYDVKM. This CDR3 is CASSEGTSGRRELFF. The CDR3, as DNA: TGTGCCAGCAGCGAGGGGACTAGCGGGAGGCGGGAGCTGTTTTTT. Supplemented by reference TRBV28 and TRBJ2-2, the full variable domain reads DVKVTQSSRYLVKRTGEKVFLECVQDMDHENMFWYRQDPGLGLRLIYFSYDVKMKEKGDIPEGYSVSREKKERFSLILESASTNQTSMYLCASSEGTSGRRELFFGEGSRLTVL.